This TCR beta chain was retrieved from a study of shared clonotypes between healthy human individuals. Turning to this clone: Its target is unknown.

This CDR3 spans 11 amino acids. V was shortened by 2 bases and J by 5 bases, with 2 bases between the two germline ends. Germline V gene sequence: CDR1 MNHEY, CDR2 SVGAGI. General study findings and limits: Generation probabilities of non-shared clonotypes were lower (relative to those shared by all four donors). Even with large depth, rarefaction showed that sorted-subset sequencing was incomplete.

The method was immunoSEQ multiplex PCR; TCRdb's version includes in-frame clones alone and lacks a portion of them. The sample has about 110,000 clones, 55% to 70% seen once. The clonotype was recovered from a woman between 25 and 40 years old in good health. The specimen was memory CD8+ T cells sorted from blood. The subset denotes: CD45RO+ cells pooled with CCR7-negative TemRA cells. The V and J genes are TRBV6-5 and TRBJ2-3; the D is unclear. CDR3 DNA sequence: TGTGCCAGCAGTTACCGAGATACGCAGTATTTT. Amino acid sequence: CASSYRDTQYF.